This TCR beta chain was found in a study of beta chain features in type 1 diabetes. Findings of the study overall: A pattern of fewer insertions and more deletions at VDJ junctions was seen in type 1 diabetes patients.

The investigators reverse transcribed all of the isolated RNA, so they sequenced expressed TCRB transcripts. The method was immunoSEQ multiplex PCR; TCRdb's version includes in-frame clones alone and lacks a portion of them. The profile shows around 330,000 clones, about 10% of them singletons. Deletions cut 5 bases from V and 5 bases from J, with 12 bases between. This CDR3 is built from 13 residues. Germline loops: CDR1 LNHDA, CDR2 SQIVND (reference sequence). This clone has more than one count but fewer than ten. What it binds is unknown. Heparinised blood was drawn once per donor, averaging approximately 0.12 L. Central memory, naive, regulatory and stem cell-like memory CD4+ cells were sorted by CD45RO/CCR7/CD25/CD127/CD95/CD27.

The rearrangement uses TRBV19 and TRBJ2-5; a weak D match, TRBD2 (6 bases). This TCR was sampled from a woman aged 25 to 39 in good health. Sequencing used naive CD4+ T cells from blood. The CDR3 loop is CASSEGRSETQYF. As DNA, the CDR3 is TGTGCCAGTAGTGAAGGGAGGTCGGAGACCCAGTACTTC.